This TCR beta chain was observed in a study of identical twins. Losses at the gene ends were 6 bases for V and 7 bases for J; bases not matched to a gene: 13. This CDR3 has 16 residues. Germline lookup yields CDR1 MNHEY and CDR2 SMNVEV (reference sequence). This clonotype appeared a few times. TCRdb re-derived calls from the 5' RACE reads in MiXCR, one entry per CDR3 protein. The table records about 530,000 distinct CDR3 sequences, about 15% of them present only once. The data also belong to a second study, concerning yellow fever vaccine responses in identical twins.

The source of this sequence is a woman aged 18 to 35 in good health. Material: CD4+ T cells sorted from blood. The V gene is TRBV27, the J gene TRBJ2-1, with 9 positions matching TRBD2. CDR3 protein: CASRPTLAGLWNEQFF. CDR3 in DNA: TGTGCCAGCAGGCCTACACTAGCGGGCCTTTGGAATGAGCAGTTCTTC.